This TCR beta chain comes out of a study of cytomegalovirus exposure and HLA in healthy donors (dated by TCRdb to about 2017). Concerning the study at large: An earlier analysis of several hundred of the donors reported about 280 Gb of sequence data and 95 million to 130 million unique TCR beta sequences obtained from 180 million or so T cells. An early release covering more than 500 HLA-typed donors comprised about 300 gigabases of sequencing data and approximately 85 million unique TCR sequences. Among the roughly 400 genotyped donors, roughly 80% belonged to the genetic ancestry cluster associated with self-reported Caucasian donors. The study aimed to test whether signatures of past pathogen exposure could be identified by cataloging public T cell receptors. The study profiled the T cell repertoires of under 850 subjects by immunosequencing and related them to cytomegalovirus serostatus. Besides the first cohort of approximately 710 subjects, a separate validation cohort made up of 120 different subjects was used. The study combined high-throughput TCR immunosequencing, statistical association of individual TCRs with disease status, and machine learning to predict cytomegalovirus infection status. A later analysis re-analyzed previously published TCR beta repertoires from approximately 670 donors and added high-resolution HLA genotyping to study TCR occurrence patterns. The later analysis used no new phenotypic data to find candidate immune exposures, relying instead on TCR beta sequences and their occurrence across donors. An earlier analysis of roughly 580 of the donors used high-throughput TCR beta sequencing to judge whether each TCR beta V gene segment behaved as functional or pseudogenic. Alongside the repertoire data, information on donor age, sex, ethnicity and CMV serostatus was compiled. A later genetic analysis took genome-wide SNP genotypes for about three fifths of the roughly 700 donors and used that subset as a discovery cohort. All discovery cohort repertoires had been generated on a single sequencing platform. Both class I and class II loci were covered by HLA typing, at four-digit resolution. Typing coverage differed by locus: A, B, C, DRB1 and DQB1 were typed in about 620-640 donors, DQA1 in 522, DPA1 in 600 to 610, and DPB1 in just under 490. Roughly five DR-DQ haplotypes were handled as single units for association and clustering, since linkage in the cohort was strong. Among 398 genotyped donors of the cohort, an average of about 240,000 unique TCR beta nucleotide sequences were sequenced per donor, roughly 20% of them non-productive.

In total, around 600 healthy bone marrow donors made up the cohort. At the time of sampling, all cohort members were nominally healthy, though unrecorded immune exposures were likely present. The donor tested CMV seronegative and was one of the 352 seronegative cohort members. Every donor gave a peripheral blood sample, and the peripheral blood mononuclear cells from that sample were used for TCR beta sequencing. The Qiagen DNeasy Blood Extraction Kit was used to extract genomic DNA from the blood cell samples. The germline V gene (reference sequence) sets CDR1 to SEHNR and CDR2 to FQNEAQ. CDR3 length: 15 amino acids, cysteine to phenylalanine. Just CDR3 DNA is preserved here, 45 bases in frame from base 1. Here V drops 1 base and J drops 3 bases, and the junction holds 2 bases not matched to any gene. Libraries were prepared through the immunoSEQ multiplex PCR assay. For the multiplex PCR, a mixture combining 60 forward primers for TCR Vbeta segments and 13 reverse primers for TCR Jbeta segments was used. A multiplex PCR assay on genomic DNA amplified the CDR3 region of rearranged TCR beta genes. The amplified TCR beta libraries were sequenced on the Illumina HiSeq System as 87-base-pair reads. Under the source paper's analysis protocol: Across the 700 or so repertoires, a later analysis counted tens of millions of unique TCR beta chains, some 11 million of which were shared by at least two donors. Raw reads were error-corrected and collapsed into unique sequences with a nearest-neighbor algorithm that merged closely related sequences to remove PCR and sequencing errors. CDR3 sequences were aligned to IMGT reference sequences to assign V, D and J gene segments. For a sequence to be retained, a match of at least six nucleotides was required to both a V gene segment and a J gene segment. A rearrangement counted as productive if the CDR3 had no stop codons and remained in frame with V and J, and every other rearrangement counted as non-productive. CDR3 was defined by IMGT convention, running from the second conserved V-encoded cysteine to the conserved J-encoded phenylalanine. The earlier analysis of some 540 of the donors excluded any sequence lacking an unambiguous match to a single V gene segment. In an earlier analysis of roughly 600 of the donors, a V segment was called functional when productive rearrangements were above 56.7%, and segregating when the standard deviation between donors exceeded 5%. A statistical classification framework was built for diagnosing cytomegalovirus status from the catalog of TCR beta chain sequences. In a later analysis, TCR nucleotide sequences were compared against IMGT/GENE-DB human TR gene sequences so that V and J genes could be assigned. Using the TCRdist pipeline, a later analysis assigned CDR3 sequences along with most-parsimonious VDJ recombination scenarios. In a later analysis, each TCR beta chain was defined by its CDR3 amino acid sequence together with its V-gene family, and reads without a unique V-gene family were excluded. To address suspected cross-contamination and a sequencing artifact, a later analysis removed several hundred highly shared, low-generation-probability nucleotide sequences. In a later analysis, a clonal expansion index for each public chain was calculated from normalized within-repertoire ranks of inferred template counts. In a later analysis, generation probabilities were computed with a VDJ recombination model fitted to out-of-frame rearrangements, and the resulting probabilities were checked against IGoR. In a later analysis, hypergeometric tests were used to score TCR-TCR, TCR-HLA and TCR-CMV co-occurrence, with a repertoire-size bias correction applied to TCR pairs. To estimate false discovery rates, a later analysis permuted the HLA or CMV assignments 20 times. In a later analysis, co-occurring TCRs were grouped using DBSCAN, and TCRdist sequence similarity was added for clustering within HLA-allele-positive subsets. Repertoires with fewer than 30,000 or more than 120,000 public chains, plus five repertoires with anomalous nucleotide sharing, were excluded from co-occurrence clustering. TCRdb holds this immuneACCESS table with in-frame rearrangements only. Some clones are missing; in checked studies, unresolved V genes explain under half, and the rest has no known cause. D and trimming were read from the DNA, whereas the V and J calls and clone size are those reported in that table. The sample table contains under 200,000 clones; only one count was recorded for 77% of them. Of the sample, over 2.5% is held by the ten largest clones.

Overall study results and their limits: Specific HLA alleles were associated with 15,000 to 20,000 TCR beta sequences at a false discovery rate of 0.05 in a later analysis. In both the original and validation cohorts, the classifier was reported to diagnose cytomegalovirus status with high specificity and sensitivity. Most TCR sequences were seen in very few donors, while some public TCRs were found in many individuals. A further reported finding was that TCR beta sequences accurately predicted the HLA-A and HLA-B alleles for most subjects in the first cohort. The earlier analysis of some 560 of the donors excluded 15 to 20 rarely observed V segments, including chromosome 9 orphons, because counts were too low. In vitro tests confirmed that a few of the cytomegalovirus-associated TCR beta chains recognize cytomegalovirus antigens. For the cohort, immune exposure information was limited to CMV serostatus. In a later analysis, most CMV-associated TCR beta chains were found to appear HLA-restricted, with HLA associations seemingly driven largely by CMV exposure. The sequencing pipeline was judged likely to have produced a cluster of highly shared sequence variants as a technical artifact. An earlier analysis of approximately 600 of the donors showed that most TCR beta V segments appeared in productive rearrangements either about 87% or about 30% of the time, which broadly matched IMGT annotations. According to a later genetic analysis, donors in an Asian-associated ancestry cluster had fewer N-insertions in productive TCRs than the approximately 710-donor mean. In a later analysis, TCR association rates were found to vary across HLA loci, with the most associated TCRs seen for DRB1 alleles and the fewest for HLA-C alleles. In a later analysis, HLA-associated TCR beta chains were found to be more clonally expanded and to have lower generation probabilities than equally common non-associated chains. The presence/absence analyses assumed that sequencing depth was roughly uniform across donors, and that assumption may not be true. A later genetic analysis associated a missense DCLRE1C variant with V-gene and J-gene trimming of TCR beta chains, and an independent cohort replicated the association. In a later analysis, several top co-occurrence clusters were reported to appear linked to parvovirus B19, influenza, CMV and Epstein-Barr virus. This cohort had only TCR beta chains sequenced, and the lack of alpha or paired-chain data limited which features could be detected. Because HLA typing was unavailable for some donors at each locus, only the typed subset was used in association tests. A total of fewer than 200 TCR beta chains were listed by the study as associated with cytomegalovirus. It was suggested by the authors that the approach could potentially be generalized to other disease states and immunological phenotypes. Some IMGT-functional V segments, including TRBV6-2 and TRBV6-3, could not be distinguished by the 87-base-pair reads and were therefore excluded. Correlated functional status among segregating V segments might reflect linkage disequilibrium, but an unknown experimental factor could not be ruled out. Strong co-occurrence of HLA alleles, especially DR and DQ, made assigning TCR associations to individual alleles difficult.

As to this clone: The antigen this receptor binds is unknown. Within one base of it there is no much larger clone, and no base qualities were kept.

The sequence was obtained from a female donor in good health and CMV-seronegative. Recombination linked TRBV7-9 to TRBJ1-4; 7 bases in the junction line up with TRBD1. The sample consisted of PBMCs. The bases read TGTGCCAGCAGCTTAGACGGGACAGCTAATGAAAAACTGTTTTTT. Its protein reads: CASSLDGTANEKLFF.